The 11 T cell receptor beta chains given below trace back to one sample, sequenced in a study of T cells after yellow fever vaccination. TCRdb itself ran the 5' RACE reads through MiXCR, one entry per CDR3 protein. The sample yields some 600,000 distinct CDR3 sequences, 12% seen once. Here the sequenced sample was PBMCs, taken on the day of the yellow fever booster vaccination. These receptors were obtained from a man aged 25-40 years who received the YFV17D yellow fever vaccine.

The J gene is TRBJ2-3, the V gene TRBV10-3; D gene uncertain. The CDR3 sequence is 14 residues long. The germline V gene encodes CDR1 ENHRY and CDR2 SYGVKD. Trimming pared 7 bases from V and 0 bases from J, leaving 11 bases between. The CDR3 loop reads CAITSMSSTDTQYF. In DNA, the CDR3 is TGTGCCATCACGAGCATGTCTAGCACAGATACGCAGTATTTT.

This clonotype was detected once. The junction departs from the called germline gene at one end, perhaps through a read error. The genes are TRBV20-1 and TRBJ2-3; D call uncertain. CDR1 and CDR2 (germline): DFQATT, SNEGSKA (reference sequence). This CDR3 spans 16 amino acids. The CDR3 loop reads CCARDPVGPRGDTQYF. The CDR3 DNA reads as TGCTGTGCTAGAGATCCGGTAGGACCCCGTGGAGATACGCAGTATTTT.

A few counts support this clonotype. The chain links TRBV29-1 to TRBJ1-3; the D gene is possibly TRBD1 (5 bases). The V end lost 7 bases, the J end lost 0 bases, and 13 bases lay between the germline ends. CDR3 size: 14 residues. CDR1 is SQVTM, CDR2 ANQGSEA, per germline. This CDR3 is CSALGTTSGNTIYF. The CDR3 DNA reads TGCAGCGCCCTAGGGACGACCTCTGGAAACACCATATATTTT.

This clonotype occurred a few times. The chain recombines TRBV7-3 with TRBJ1-2; unclear D gene. The germline V gene encodes CDR1 SGHTA and CDR2 FQGTGA. The ends were cut back, 6 bases at V and 5 bases at J, with 13 bases in the middle. This CDR3 spans 13 amino acids. Here the CDR3 DNA reads TGTGCCAGCAGTTTAGATTCAGGTTATGGCTACACCTTC. This codes for CASSLDSGYGYTF.

This clonotype was recorded a few times. V usage is TRBV5-5 and J usage is TRBJ2-3, with D unresolved. Trimming took 4 bases from V and 2 from J, leaving 17 bases between them. Per germline, CDR1 SGHKS and CDR2 YYEKEE (reference sequence). CDR3 length equals 16 residues. The DNA of the CDR3 is TGTGCCAGCAGCCCCTGGGTCCGTCTTGACACAGATACGCAGTATTTT. It codes for CASSPWVRLDTDTQYF. Combining the CDR3 with reference TRBV5-5 and TRBJ2-3 gives the whole variable domain DAGVTQSPTHLIKTRGQQVTLRCSPISGHKSVSWYQQVLGQGPQFIFQYYEKEERGRGNFPDRFSARQFPNYSSELNVNALLLGDSALYLCASSPWVRLDTDTQYFGPGTRLTVL.

The J gene is TRBJ1-1, the V gene TRBV7-8, with D maybe TRBD1 (6 bases). Per the germline V gene, CDR1 is SGHVS and CDR2 is FQNEAQ. The CDR3 is 15 amino acids. V gave up 4 bases and J gave up 0 bases, with 12 bases separating them. For the CDR3, the DNA is TGTGCCAGCAGCTCTACACAGGGATTGAACACTGAAGCTTTCTTT. Translating it yields CASSSTQGLNTEAFF.

The count of this clonotype is one. This rearrangement joins TRBV5-1 to TRBJ2-5; D is perhaps TRBD1 or TRBD2 (5 bases each). This CDR3 contains 15 residues. Per germline, CDR1 SGHRS and CDR2 YFSETQ. Trimming stripped 2 bases from V and 1 base from J, with 12 bases between. The CDR3 DNA reads as TGCGCCAGCAGCTTTGGGTCGGGGCTCCAAGAGACCCAGTACTTC. Protein: CASSFGSGLQETQYF.

This rearrangement joins TRBV6-2 or TRBV6-3 to TRBJ2-7; D uncertain. The CDR3 length is 17 residues. Looked up from germline, CDR1 is MNHEY and CDR2 is SVGEGT. The germline V and J ends were trimmed by 2 bases and 1 base, with 18 bases remaining between them. The CDR3 region has the DNA TGTGCCAGCAGTTACGGGGTTGGGTATCGTGCGTCCTACGAGCAGTACTTC. It specifies CASSYGVGYRASYEQYF.

This clonotype appeared a few times. The chain couples TRBV7-7 to TRBJ2-5; maybe TRBD2 (6 bases). The CDR3 totals 17 residues. CDR1 is SSHAT, CDR2 FNYEAQ, per germline (reference sequence). The V and J ends lost 2 bases and 5 bases respectively, with 21 bases between them. The CDR3 DNA follows: TGTGCCAGCAGCTTATATCCTCCGGGGGAGGTCGGGGAGACCCAGTACTTC. It codes for CASSLYPPGEVGETQYF.

The sample holds a few counts of this clonotype. V gene TRBV6-6 combines with J gene TRBJ2-5; D call uncertain. V lost 6 bases and J 4 bases, leaving 12 bases between the germline ends. Germline V lookup: CDR1 MNHNY, CDR2 SVGAGI (reference sequence). CDR3 size: 13 residues. CDR3 bases: TGTGCCAGCAGCCAACTCAGGCGAGAGACCCAGTACTTC. Its protein is CASSQLRRETQYF.

The chain couples TRBV20-1 to TRBJ1-5; D is perhaps TRBD1 (5 bases). The CDR3 totals 12 residues. Trimming removed 6 bases from V and 7 bases from J, with 13 bases in between. Germline CDR1 and CDR2: DFQATT and SNEGSKA (reference sequence). The chain's CDR3 is CSARDGKQPQHF. CDR3 coding DNA: TGCAGTGCACGGGACGGAAAGCAGCCCCAGCATTTT.